This entry is about one TCR beta chain. The antigen remains unidentified. The entry originates in a study of long-term antiretroviral therapy in people with HIV. The CDR3 is 13 residues long. Germline assignment: CDR1 SGHTA and CDR2 FQGNSA. With 0 bases removed from V and 5 bases from J, the gap between germline ends came to 8 bases. The assay used was immunoSEQ (version v3.0), run at survey level. Profiling relied on immunoSEQ multiplex PCR, and the TCRdb table lists in-frame clones only, not all of them. The table has roughly 17,000 clones, over 75% seen once. Study results and caveats: Blood sampling spanned 2004 to 2017, possibly under older ART regimens. ART adherence was not documented, and neither viral resistance nor therapy changes had any data.

This sequence was found in a man between 60 and 70 years old with HIV. The sequencing here drew on unsorted PBMCs, taken 0.3 years after starting antiretroviral therapy. The chain couples TRBV7-2 to TRBJ2-7; the D is unclear. The CDR3 coding sequence is TGTGCCAGCAGCTTAGCAGGGTCTAACGAGCAGTACTTC. Translation: CASSLAGSNEQYF.